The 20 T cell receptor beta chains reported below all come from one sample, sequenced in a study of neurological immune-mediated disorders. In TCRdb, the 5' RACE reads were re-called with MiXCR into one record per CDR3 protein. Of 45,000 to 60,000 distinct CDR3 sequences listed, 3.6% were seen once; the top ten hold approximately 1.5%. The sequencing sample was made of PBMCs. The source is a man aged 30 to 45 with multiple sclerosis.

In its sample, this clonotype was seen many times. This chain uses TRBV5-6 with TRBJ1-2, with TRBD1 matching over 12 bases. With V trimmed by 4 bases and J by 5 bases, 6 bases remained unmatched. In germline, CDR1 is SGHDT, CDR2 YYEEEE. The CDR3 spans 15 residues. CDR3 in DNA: TGTGCCAGCAGCCTGGGACAGGGGGCCCTATATGGCTACACCTTC. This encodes CASSLGQGALYGYTF.

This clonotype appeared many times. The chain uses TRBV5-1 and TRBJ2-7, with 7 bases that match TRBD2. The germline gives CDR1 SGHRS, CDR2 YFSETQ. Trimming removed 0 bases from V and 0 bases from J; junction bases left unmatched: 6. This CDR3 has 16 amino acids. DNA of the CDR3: TGCGCCAGCAGCTTGGGACTAGCCAGACTCTCCTACGAGCAGTACTTC. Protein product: CASSLGLARLSYEQYF.

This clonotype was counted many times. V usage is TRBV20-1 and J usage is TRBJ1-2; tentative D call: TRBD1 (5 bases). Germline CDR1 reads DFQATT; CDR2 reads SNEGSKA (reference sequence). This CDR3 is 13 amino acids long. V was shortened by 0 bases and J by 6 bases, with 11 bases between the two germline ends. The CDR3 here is CSARDPGANGYTF. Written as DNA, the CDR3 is TGCAGTGCTAGAGATCCCGGGGCCAATGGCTACACCTTC.

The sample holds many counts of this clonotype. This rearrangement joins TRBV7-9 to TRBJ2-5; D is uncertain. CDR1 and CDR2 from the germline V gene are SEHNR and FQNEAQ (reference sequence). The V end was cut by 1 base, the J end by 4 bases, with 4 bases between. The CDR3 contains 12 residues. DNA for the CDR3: TGTGCCAGCAGCTTAGGACCAGAGACCCAGTACTTC. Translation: CASSLGPETQYF.

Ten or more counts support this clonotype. CDR3 sequence reads: CASSLFGLAGDQETQYF. CDR3 sequence (DNA): TGCGCCAGCAGCTTGTTTGGACTAGCGGGGGACCAAGAGACCCAGTACTTC. This rearrangement joins TRBV5-1 to TRBJ2-5, with 13 bases fitting TRBD2. CDR1 and CDR2 from the germline V gene are SGHRS and YFSETQ. After removal of 1 base from V and 0 bases from J, the junction contained 3 bases not matched to a gene. The CDR3 covers 17 residues.

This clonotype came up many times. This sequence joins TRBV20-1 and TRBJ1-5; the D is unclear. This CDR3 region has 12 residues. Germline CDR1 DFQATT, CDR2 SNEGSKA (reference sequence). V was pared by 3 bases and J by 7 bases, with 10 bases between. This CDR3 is CSASLYRQPQHF. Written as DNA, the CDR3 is TGCAGTGCTAGCCTTTACCGGCAGCCCCAGCATTTT.

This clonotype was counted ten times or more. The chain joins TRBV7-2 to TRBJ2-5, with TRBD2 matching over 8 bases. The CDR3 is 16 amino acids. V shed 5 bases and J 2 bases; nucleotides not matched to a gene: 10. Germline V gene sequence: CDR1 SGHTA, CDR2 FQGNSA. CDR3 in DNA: TGTGCCAGCAGCCAACGGGGGGGTGTAGGGCAAGAGACCCAGTACTTC. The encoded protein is CASSQRGGVGQETQYF.

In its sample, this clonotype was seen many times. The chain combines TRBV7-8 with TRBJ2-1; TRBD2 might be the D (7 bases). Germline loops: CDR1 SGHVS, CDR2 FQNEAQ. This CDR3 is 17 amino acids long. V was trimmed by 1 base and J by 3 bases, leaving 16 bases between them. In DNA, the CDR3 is TGTGCCAGCAGCTTAGGGGAGGGACAACATCGCTACAATGAGCAGTTCTTC. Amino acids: CASSLGEGQHRYNEQFF.

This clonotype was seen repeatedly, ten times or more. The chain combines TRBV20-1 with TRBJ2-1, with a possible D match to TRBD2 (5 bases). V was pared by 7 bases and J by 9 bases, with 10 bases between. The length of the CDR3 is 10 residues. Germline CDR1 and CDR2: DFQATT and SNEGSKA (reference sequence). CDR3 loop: CSVRESEQFF. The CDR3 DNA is TGCAGTGTTCGGGAAAGTGAGCAGTTCTTC.

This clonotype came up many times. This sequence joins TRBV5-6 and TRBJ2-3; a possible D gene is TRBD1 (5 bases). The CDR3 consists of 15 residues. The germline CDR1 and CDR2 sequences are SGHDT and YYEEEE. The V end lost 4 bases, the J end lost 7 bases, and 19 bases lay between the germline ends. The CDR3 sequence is CASSRRWGELNTQYF. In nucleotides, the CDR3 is TGTGCCAGCAGCCGCAGATGGGGCGAGTTAAATACGCAGTATTTT.

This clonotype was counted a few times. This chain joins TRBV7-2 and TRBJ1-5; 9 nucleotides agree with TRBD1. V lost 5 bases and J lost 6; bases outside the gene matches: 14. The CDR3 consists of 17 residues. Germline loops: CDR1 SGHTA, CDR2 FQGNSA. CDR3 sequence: CASSPLAGTGSGQPQHF. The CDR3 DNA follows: TGTGCCAGCAGCCCCCTAGCCGGGACAGGGAGTGGTCAGCCCCAGCATTTT.

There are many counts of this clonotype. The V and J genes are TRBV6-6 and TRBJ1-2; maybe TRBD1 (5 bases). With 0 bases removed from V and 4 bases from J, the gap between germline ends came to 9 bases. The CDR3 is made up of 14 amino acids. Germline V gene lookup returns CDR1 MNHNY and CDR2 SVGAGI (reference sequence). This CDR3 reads CASSYSGTSYGYTF. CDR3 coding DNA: TGTGCCAGCAGTTACTCCGGGACCTCCTATGGCTACACCTTC.

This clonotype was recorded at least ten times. The DNA of the CDR3 is TGCAGTGCTGCCACACAGGGGAACACTGAAGCTTTCTTT. Protein product: CSAATQGNTEAFF. V usage is TRBV20-1 and J usage is TRBJ1-1, with D maybe TRBD1 (6 bases). The germline V and J ends were trimmed by 5 bases and 1 base, with 11 bases remaining between them. This CDR3 is built from 13 residues. Germline V gene data show CDR1 as DFQATT and CDR2 as SNEGSKA (reference sequence).

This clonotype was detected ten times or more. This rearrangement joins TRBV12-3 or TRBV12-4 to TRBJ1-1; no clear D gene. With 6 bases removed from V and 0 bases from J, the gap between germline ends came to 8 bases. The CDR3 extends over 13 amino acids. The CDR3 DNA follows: TGTGCCAGCAGGAGCGGAGTGAACACTGAAGCTTTCTTT. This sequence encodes CASRSGVNTEAFF.

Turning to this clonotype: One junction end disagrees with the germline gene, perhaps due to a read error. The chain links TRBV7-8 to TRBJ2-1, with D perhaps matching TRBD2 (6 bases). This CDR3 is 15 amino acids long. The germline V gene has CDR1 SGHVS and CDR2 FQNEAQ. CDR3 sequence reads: CASRLGGTELNEQFF. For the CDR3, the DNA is TGTGCCAGCAGATTAGGAGGGACCGAACTAAATGAGCAGTTCTTC.

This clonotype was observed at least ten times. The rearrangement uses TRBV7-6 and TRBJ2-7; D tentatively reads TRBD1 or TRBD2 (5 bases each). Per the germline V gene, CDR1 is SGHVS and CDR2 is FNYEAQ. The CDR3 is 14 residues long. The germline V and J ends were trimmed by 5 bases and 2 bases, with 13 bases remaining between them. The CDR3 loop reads CASSVGGGPYEQYF. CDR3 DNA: TGTGCCAGCAGCGTGGGTGGGGGACCCTACGAGCAGTACTTC.

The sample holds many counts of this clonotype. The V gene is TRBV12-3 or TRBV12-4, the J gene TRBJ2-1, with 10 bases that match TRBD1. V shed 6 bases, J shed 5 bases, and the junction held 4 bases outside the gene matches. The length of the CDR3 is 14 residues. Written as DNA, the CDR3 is TGTGCCAGCAGCCTGGGACAGGGGAACAATGAGCAGTTCTTC. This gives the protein CASSLGQGNNEQFF.

The CDR3 DNA sequence: TGTGCCAGCAGGGAACCCATGGCAGGGGTTGGGAACACTGAAGCTTTCTTT. Translation gives CASREPMAGVGNTEAFF. This chain joins TRBV6-6 and TRBJ1-1, with TRBD1 as a possible D gene (6 bases). CDR1 and CDR2 (germline): MNHNY, SVGAGI (reference sequence). Trimming left V 6 bases short and J 1 base short, with 21 bases between. The CDR3 spans 17 residues.

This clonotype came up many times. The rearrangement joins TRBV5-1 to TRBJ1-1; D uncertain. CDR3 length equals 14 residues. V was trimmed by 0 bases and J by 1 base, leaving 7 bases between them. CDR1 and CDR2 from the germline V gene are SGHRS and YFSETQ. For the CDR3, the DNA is TGCGCCAGCAGCTTGGGGCCAGAGAACACTGAAGCTTTCTTT. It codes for CASSLGPENTEAFF. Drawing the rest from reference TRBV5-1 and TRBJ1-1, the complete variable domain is KAGVTQTPRYLIKTRGQQVTLSCSPISGHRSVSWYQQTPGQGLQFLFEYFSETQRNKGNFPGRFSGRQFSNSRSEMNVSTLELGDSALYLCASSLGPENTEAFFGQGTRLTVV.

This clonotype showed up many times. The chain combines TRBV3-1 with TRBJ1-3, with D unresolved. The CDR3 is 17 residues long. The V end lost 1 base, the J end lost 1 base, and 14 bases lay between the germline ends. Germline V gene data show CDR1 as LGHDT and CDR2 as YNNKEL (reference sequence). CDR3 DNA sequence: TGTGCCAGCAGCCAAGTATCTTCCCCCACTTCTGGAAACACCATATATTTT. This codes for CASSQVSSPTSGNTIYF. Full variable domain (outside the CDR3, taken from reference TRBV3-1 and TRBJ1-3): DTAVSQTPKYLVTQMGNDKSIKCEQNLGHDTMYWYKQDSKKFLKIMFSYNNKELIINETVPNRFSPKSPDKAHLNLHINSLELGDSAVYFCASSQVSSPTSGNTIYFGEGSWLTVV.